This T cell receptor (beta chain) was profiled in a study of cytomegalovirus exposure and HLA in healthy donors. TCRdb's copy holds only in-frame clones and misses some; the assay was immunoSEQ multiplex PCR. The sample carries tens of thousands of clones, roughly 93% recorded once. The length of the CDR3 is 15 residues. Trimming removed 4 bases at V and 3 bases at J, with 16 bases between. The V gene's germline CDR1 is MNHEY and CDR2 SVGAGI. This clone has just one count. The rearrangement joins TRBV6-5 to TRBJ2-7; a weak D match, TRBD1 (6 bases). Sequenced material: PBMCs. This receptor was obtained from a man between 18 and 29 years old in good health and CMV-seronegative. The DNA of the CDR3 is TGTGCCAGCAGTTTCACGGGGCAGGGGAACTACGAGCAGTACTTC. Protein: CASSFTGQGNYEQYF.